Each of the 20 T cell receptor beta chains below was sequenced from the same sample in a study of shared clonotypes between healthy human individuals. This table comes from immunoSEQ multiplex PCR, and its TCRdb copy is limited to in-frame clones, with some not included. In the table there are over a million clones, around 78% of which are singletons. Sequences were obtained from memory CD4+ T cells from PBMCs. Noted subset: CD45RA-negative fraction. The origin of the receptors is a man in his late teens or twenties in good health. Some clones in this sample may be carry-over from other donors' samples.

This chain connects TRBV5-1 to TRBJ2-5, with D perhaps matching TRBD1 or TRBD2 (6 bases each). V was clipped by 0 bases and J by 4 bases, with 13 bases between them. The CDR3 totals 15 residues. In germline, CDR1 is SGHRS, CDR2 YFSETQ. The CDR3 sequence is CASSLVGGRRETQYF. In DNA form, the CDR3 reads TGCGCCAGCAGCTTGGTTGGGGGGCGAAGAGAGACCCAGTACTTC.

The rearrangement uses TRBV9 and TRBJ2-3, with D unresolved. The CDR3 runs 12 residues. The germline gives CDR1 SGDLS, CDR2 YYNGEE. V was pared by 0 bases and J by 8 bases, with 7 bases between. In nucleotides, the CDR3 is TGTGCCAGCAGCGTAGATTGGGGTACGCAGTATTTT. It yields the protein CASSVDWGTQYF.

This clone was observed a handful of times. This chain connects TRBV28 to TRBJ1-4; possible D gene TRBD1, 6 bases. This CDR3 contains 13 residues. Trimming cost V 8 bases and J 5 bases, with 12 bases left between them. The germline gives CDR1 MDHEN, CDR2 SYDVKM. The CDR3 sequence is CASQGGSNEKLFF. Here the CDR3 DNA reads TGTGCCAGCCAAGGGGGGAGCAATGAAAAACTGTTTTTT.

This clone was detected once. The J gene is TRBJ2-5, the V gene TRBV2; the D is unclear. Trimming left V 0 bases short and J 5 bases short, with 7 bases between. CDR3 length: 13 residues. In germline, CDR1 is SNHLY, CDR2 FYNNEI. The CDR3 is CASSEALWETQYF. CDR3 nucleotides: TGTGCCAGCAGTGAAGCGCTTTGGGAGACCCAGTACTTC. Full variable domain (missing parts from reference TRBV2 and TRBJ2-5): EPEVTQTPSHQVTQMGQEVILRCVPISNHLYFYWYRQILGQKVEFLVSFYNNEISEKSEIFDDQFSVERPDGSNFTLKIRSTKLEDSAMYFCASSEALWETQYFGPGTRLLVL.

J is TRBJ2-2 and V is TRBV7-3; D perhaps matches TRBD2 (6 bases). Germline CDR1 is SGHTA and CDR2 is FQGTGA. Trimming took 8 bases from V and 3 from J, leaving 19 bases between them. The CDR3 runs to 16 residues. The CDR3 sequence: CASRPGGTADTGELFF. In nucleotides, the CDR3 is TGTGCCAGCCGTCCCGGCGGGACCGCCGACACCGGGGAGCTGTTTTTT.

Comment on this clone: A much larger clonotype is one base distant, so this may be a read error. The sample carries other DNA sequences with the same CDR3. This sequence joins TRBV29-1 and TRBJ2-3, with 9 nucleotides matching TRBD1. This CDR3 comprises 14 residues. Germline V gene data show CDR1 as SQVTM and CDR2 as ANQGSEA. CDR3 sequence reads: CSVETRTGVDTQYF. As DNA, the CDR3 is TGCAGCGTTGAAACGAGGACAGGGGTAGATACGCAATATTTT.

This rearrangement joins TRBV15 to TRBJ1-3, with D possibly TRBD1 on 6 matching bases. Germline V lookup: CDR1 LNHNV, CDR2 YYDKDF (reference sequence). Trimming pared 4 bases from V and 0 bases from J, leaving 16 bases between. The CDR3 is 17 residues long. CDR3 protein: CATSKRTQGLSGNTIYF. The CDR3, as DNA: TGTGCCACCAGCAAACGGACACAGGGCCTCTCTGGAAACACCATATATTTT.

The chain links TRBV10-2 to TRBJ2-7; D is unclear. The germline V gene encodes CDR1 WSHSY and CDR2 SAAADI. The V end lost 8 bases, the J end lost 4 bases, and 12 bases lay between the germline ends. The CDR3 contains 12 residues. DNA of the CDR3: TGCGCCAGCGGGGTATCACTTTACGAGCAGTACTTC. Residues: CASGVSLYEQYF.

A few counts support this clone. This chain uses TRBV2 with TRBJ1-1, with D unresolved. The V end lost 5 bases, the J end lost 4 bases, and 11 bases lay between the germline ends. Germline assignment: CDR1 SNHLY and CDR2 FYNNEI. The CDR3 is made up of 13 amino acids. CDR3 nucleotides: TGTGCCAGCAGTAAGAGCCGGGCCACTGAAGCTTTCTTT. Protein product: CASSKSRATEAFF.

The chain combines TRBV19 with TRBJ2-7, with 9 bases that match TRBD1. The CDR3 sequence is 15 residues long. V gave up 3 bases and J gave up 3 bases; unmatched junction bases: 6. The germline V gene has CDR1 LNHDA and CDR2 SQIVND (reference sequence). CDR3 DNA sequence: TGTGCCAGTAGTATGGGGGACAGGGCTAACTACGAGCAGTACTTC. Translating it yields CASSMGDRANYEQYF.

V usage is TRBV5-8 and J usage is TRBJ2-3; possibly TRBD1 for D (6 bases). V lost 2 bases to trimming and J lost 0 bases, with 10 bases between them. Germline lookup yields CDR1 SGHTS and CDR2 YDEGEE. The CDR3 length is 15 residues. CDR3 loop: CASSFGQKSTDTQYF. CDR3 nucleotide sequence: TGTGCCAGCAGCTTCGGACAGAAAAGCACAGATACGCAGTATTTT.

This sequence joins TRBV6-1 and TRBJ1-2; D remains ambiguous. There are 13 residues in the CDR3. Germline V gives CDR1 MNHNS, CDR2 SASEGT. V was cut by 4 bases and J by 7 bases, with 13 bases left in between. CDR3 loop: CASSVQRISGYTF. CDR3 bases: TGTGCCAGCAGTGTACAGAGAATTTCTGGCTACACCTTC.

The rearrangement uses TRBV19 and TRBJ2-3, with D possibly being TRBD1 (6 bases). Trimming shortened V by 5 bases and J by 4 bases, and 19 bases separated the two germline ends. Germline-derived CDR1 and CDR2 are LNHDA and SQIVND (reference sequence). This CDR3 region has 16 residues. The CDR3 loop is CASSPMGAGVADTQYF. CDR3 nucleotides: TGTGCCAGTAGTCCCATGGGGGCTGGAGTCGCAGATACGCAGTATTTT.

The genes are TRBV7-9 and TRBJ1-6; D is possibly TRBD1 (5 bases). The germline V gene has CDR1 SEHNR and CDR2 FQNEAQ (reference sequence). The CDR3 length is 17 residues. Trimming stripped 2 bases from V and 0 bases from J, with 11 bases between. The CDR3 region has the DNA TGTGCCAGCAGCTTATTTAAGGGACGCTCCTATAATTCACCCCTCCACTTT. Protein: CASSLFKGRSYNSPLHF.

Here the CDR3 reads CAGRDRVGPWRNTIYF. CDR3 DNA sequence: TGTGCCGGCCGGGACAGGGTGGGTCCTTGGCGAAACACCATATATTTT. V is TRBV25-1 and J is TRBJ1-3; 9 positions match TRBD1. Germline loops: CDR1 MGHDK, CDR2 SYGVNS. The CDR3 is made up of 16 amino acids. V shed 11 bases, J shed 5 bases, and the junction held 16 bases outside the gene matches.

The chain uses TRBV5-1 and TRBJ1-2, with D possibly being TRBD1 (6 bases). CDR3 length: 15 amino acids. Germline V gene lookup returns CDR1 SGHRS and CDR2 YFSETQ. The V end was cut by 4 bases, the J end by 2 bases, with 15 bases between. This CDR3 is CASSLGVGGNYGYTF. The CDR3, as DNA: TGCGCCAGCAGCCTTGGTGTAGGGGGAAACTATGGCTACACCTTC.

The chain links TRBV28 to TRBJ1-4, with D possibly TRBD1 on 5 matching bases. This CDR3 spans 16 amino acids. CDR1 is MDHEN, CDR2 SYDVKM, per germline. Between the trimmed V and J ends, which lost 5 bases and 6 bases, there was a span of 19 bases. The CDR3 DNA is TGTGCCAGCAGTCTACGACTCATACGGGGGTATGAAAAACTGTTTTTT. Translated: CASSLRLIRGYEKLFF. Together with reference TRBV28 and TRBJ1-4, the CDR3 gives the full variable domain: DVKVTQSSRYLVKRTGEKVFLECVQDMDHENMFWYRQDPGLGLRLIYFSYDVKMKEKGDIPEGYSVSREKKERFSLILESASTNQTSMYLCASSLRLIRGYEKLFFGSGTQLSVL.

The rearrangement joins TRBV11-2 to TRBJ1-4; D is possibly TRBD1 (5 bases). The CDR3 is 15 amino acids. Germline CDR1 reads SGHAT; CDR2 reads FQNNGV. With 5 bases removed from V and 2 bases from J, the gap between germline ends came to 12 bases. CDR3 protein: CASSPRGPTNEKLFF. CDR3 DNA sequence: TGTGCCAGCAGCCCTCGGGGACCTACTAATGAAAAACTGTTTTTT.

This clone was recorded once. At the DNA level, this CDR3 is encoded by other sequences in the same sample as well. The rearrangement uses TRBV28 and TRBJ2-7, with D possibly being TRBD2 (5 bases). The V end was cut by 2 bases, the J end by 7 bases, with 9 bases between. CDR3 size: 12 residues. Germline CDR1 and CDR2: MDHEN and SYDVKM. The CDR3 bases are TGTGCCAGCAGTTTAGAAAGGAGGGAGCAGTACTTC. Translated: CASSLERREQYF.

This chain connects TRBV5-4 to TRBJ2-5; 9 positions agree with TRBD1. This CDR3 spans 15 amino acids. V was pared by 2 bases and J by 5 bases, with 7 bases of the junction left unmatched. Looked up from germline, CDR1 is SGHNT and CDR2 is YYREEE (reference sequence). The CDR3 DNA sequence: TGTGCCAGCAGCTTCGGTCGACAGGGGGGGGAGACCCAGTACTTC. Encoded protein: CASSFGRQGGETQYF.